This T cell receptor beta chain was observed in a study of blood T cell repertoires in COVID-19. Study overall: Sample material is recorded as cDNA or gDNA derived from T cells, B-cell-depleted T cells, or PBMCs.

Participants had their cohort set by participant-reported clinical history. CDR1 SEHNR and CDR2 FQNEAQ come from the germline V gene (reference sequence). The junction had 5 bases not matched to a gene; V was cut back by 4 bases and J by 2 bases. This CDR3 is 15 amino acids long. Original methodology: Estimates of nucleated cell counts were drawn from the amplification of reference gene primers. Method: immunoSEQ multiplex PCR; TCRdb's copy keeps in-frame clones and lacks some. V, J and clone size are those of that table, while D and trimming were read from the DNA. The data contain roughly 360,000 clones, more than 75% of them seen just once; the ten biggest clones take up over 0.9%.

This receptor was obtained from a woman aged 30 to 39 with acute COVID-19. This chain joins TRBV7-9 and TRBJ2-1, with TRBD1 matching 7 bases. Specimen: PBMCs or T cells enriched from blood (not recorded which). DNA for the CDR3: TGTGCCAGCAGCTCCCGTGACAGGGCCTACAATGAGCAGTTCTTC. It specifies CASSSRDRAYNEQFF.